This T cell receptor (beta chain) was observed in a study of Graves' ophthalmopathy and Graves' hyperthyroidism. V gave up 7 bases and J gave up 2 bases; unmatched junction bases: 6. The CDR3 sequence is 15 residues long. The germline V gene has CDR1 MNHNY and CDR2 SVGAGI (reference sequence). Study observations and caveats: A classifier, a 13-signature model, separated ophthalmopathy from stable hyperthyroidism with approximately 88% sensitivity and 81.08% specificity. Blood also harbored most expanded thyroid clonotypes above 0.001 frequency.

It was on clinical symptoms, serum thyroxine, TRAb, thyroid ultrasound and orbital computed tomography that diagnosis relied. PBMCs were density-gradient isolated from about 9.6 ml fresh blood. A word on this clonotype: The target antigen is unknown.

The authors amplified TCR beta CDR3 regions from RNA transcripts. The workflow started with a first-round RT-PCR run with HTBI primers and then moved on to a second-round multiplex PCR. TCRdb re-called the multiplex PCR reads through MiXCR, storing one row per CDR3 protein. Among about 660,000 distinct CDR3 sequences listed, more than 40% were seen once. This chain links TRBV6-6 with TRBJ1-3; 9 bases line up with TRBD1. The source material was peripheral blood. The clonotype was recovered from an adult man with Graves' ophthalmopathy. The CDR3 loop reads CASNDRGNPGNTIYF. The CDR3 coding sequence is TGTGCCAGCAACGACAGGGGGAACCCTGGAAACACCATATATTTT.